This T cell receptor beta chain was found in a study of immune heterogeneity within non-small cell lung tumors. Across the study: It was found that the tumors were several squamous cell carcinomas, around 11 non-squamous carcinomas and 1 not otherwise specified.

The length of the CDR3 is 12 residues. The V gene lost 6 bases and the J gene lost 3 bases, with 7 bases spanning the gap. Study-wide points: Identical dominant CDR3 beta clonotypes showed recurrence across tumor sites within a patient, and site-unique high-frequency clones were also present.

This clonotype is medium-sized by share. Its antigen is still unknown. Template was bulk tumor genomic DNA, about 620 ng per sample. While surgery was under way, several biopsies spaced far apart were taken per primary tumor. Patients had untreated, newly diagnosed non-small cell lung cancer and underwent curative surgery. The donors had newly diagnosed non-small cell lung cancer and underwent surgery intended to cure it. Amplification of TCR beta CDR3 was performed by multiplex PCR with 32 V and 13 J primers. TCRdb processed the multiplex PCR reads anew with MiXCR; each CDR3 protein has one entry. This sample carries around 3,100 distinct CDR3 sequences, 17% of them seen once, and the ten largest clones take 15% to 20%.

Sequences were obtained from lung tumor tissue. The TCR comes from a man in his forties or fifties with non-small cell lung cancer. The rearrangement joins TRBV12-3 or TRBV12-4 to TRBJ2-3; D gene ambiguous. CDR3 protein: CASSPGTDTQYF. The CDR3 DNA reads as TGTGCCAGCAGCCCCGGGACAGATACGCAGTATTTT.